The source of this T cell receptor (beta chain) is a study of regulatory T cells in long-lasting Graves disease. As to this clonotype: Antigen specificity is unknown.

Documented time point: newly diagnosed GD, antithyroid drugs for less than 3 months. Construction of the TCR library relied on RNA isolated from PBMCs. Diagnoses of Graves' disease were made by American Thyroid Association guidelines. Peripheral blood, about 10 milliliters of it, was drawn into EDTA tubes. The study, taken as a whole, reports: There were preferences for TRBV28, TRBJ1-2 and TRBJ2-5 in persistent disease.

TCR beta libraries were built with iRepertoire HTBI primers and Arm-PCR of CDR3 regions. TCRdb called the multiplex PCR reads again in MiXCR, with one record for every CDR3 protein. The data show 350,000 to 450,000 distinct CDR3 sequences, with about 12% seen just once and 15% to 20% held by the top ten. The CDR3 covers 16 residues. V was shortened by 10 bases and J by 4 bases, with 23 bases between the two germline ends. The germline CDR1 and CDR2 sequences are ENHRY and SYGVKD. The sample was also linked to a second study, of T cells in Graves' hyperthyroidism and ophthalmopathy.

The source of this sequence is a woman under 30 with Graves disease. This chain uses TRBV10-3 with TRBJ2-1; maybe TRBD1 (6 bases). The sample was peripheral blood mononuclear cells (PBMCs), taken at new diagnosis, from a patient treated with antithyroid drugs. In nucleotides, the CDR3 is TGTGCCACCGGCCCTCTAGGACAGAAACCATACAATGAGCAGTTCTTC. This sequence encodes CATGPLGQKPYNEQFF.